The 21 T cell receptor beta chains reported below all come from one sample, sequenced in a study of shared clonotypes between healthy human individuals. The data were produced by immunoSEQ multiplex PCR, yet TCRdb's version contains in-frame clones alone and is incomplete. The table has 550,000 to 800,000 clones, less than 95% seen once. Sequenced input: memory CD8+ T cells from PBMCs. Subset meaning: CD45RO+ cells pooled with CCR7-negative TemRA cells. Source of these receptors: a man between 18 and 29 years old in good health. Some clones in this sample may be carry-over from other donors' samples.

V is TRBV29-1 and J is TRBJ2-7, with D perhaps matching TRBD1 or TRBD2 (5 bases each). Trimming left V 7 bases short and J 2 bases short, with 15 bases between. The germline CDR1 and CDR2 sequences are SQVTM and ANQGSEA. The CDR3 spans 13 residues. CDR3 in amino acids: CSAGWGEPYEQYF. For the CDR3, the DNA is TGCAGCGCGGGGTGGGGCGAGCCCTACGAGCAGTACTTC.

V is TRBV19 and J is TRBJ1-2; TRBD1 might be the D (6 bases). Trimming left V 10 bases short and J 4 bases short, with 25 bases between. The germline CDR1 and CDR2 sequences are LNHDA and SQIVND (reference sequence). The CDR3 spans 16 residues. CDR3 loop: CAMPLNPRQAPYGYTF. CDR3 DNA: TGTGCCATGCCTCTAAACCCCCGACAGGCGCCCTATGGCTACACCTTC. The variable domain in full, with the rest retrieved from reference TRBV19 and TRBJ1-2, is DGGITQSPKYLFRKEGQNVTLSCEQNLNHDAMYWYRQDPGQGLRLIYYSQIVNDFQKGDIAEGYSVSREKKESFPLTVTSAQKNPTAFYLCAMPLNPRQAPYGYTFGSGTRLTVV.

The gene calls are TRBV7-2 and TRBJ2-1; 8 nucleotides line up with TRBD1. The length of the CDR3 is 14 residues. The junction had 7 bases not matched to a gene; V was cut back by 5 bases and J by 7 bases. CDR1 and CDR2 from the germline V gene are SGHTA and FQGNSA. CDR3 nucleotides: TGTGCCAGCAGCCTTAAAAGGACAGGGAATGAGCAGTTCTTC. This sequence encodes CASSLKRTGNEQFF.

This clone was picked up one time. V gene TRBV10-1 combines with J gene TRBJ1-3; D perhaps matches TRBD1 (5 bases). Between the trimmed V and J ends, which lost 7 bases and 0 bases, there was a span of 13 bases. This CDR3 has 15 amino acids. Germline assignment: CDR1 WNHNN and CDR2 SYGVQD (reference sequence). The CDR3 DNA is TGCGCCAGCAATGCCGAGGGGAACTCTGGAAACACCATATATTTT. Protein sequence: CASNAEGNSGNTIYF.

Of note for this clone: Compared with germline, one end of the junction differs, possibly owing to a read error. The V and J genes are TRBV2 and TRBJ1-2; D not resolved. CDR1 is SNHLY, CDR2 FYNNEI, per germline. The CDR3 totals 15 residues. CDR3 loop: CASREGGSFGYGYTF. The CDR3 DNA is TGTGCCAGCAGGGAAGGAGGGTCTTTTGGCTATGGCTACACCTTC.

The genes are TRBV19 and TRBJ1-2; 7 bases map to TRBD1. CDR3 length: 13 amino acids. V lost 9 bases to trimming and J lost 5 bases; unmatched junction nucleotides: 9. Germline V gene sequence: CDR1 LNHDA, CDR2 SQIVND (reference sequence). In DNA form, the CDR3 reads TGTGCCAGAATTTACAGGGGCGAATATGGCTACACCTTC. This sequence encodes CARIYRGEYGYTF.

The chain uses TRBV9 and TRBJ2-2, with D tentatively TRBD1 (5 bases). Germline V gene sequence: CDR1 SGDLS, CDR2 YYNGEE. This CDR3 is 16 amino acids long. The V end lost 4 bases, the J end lost 4 bases, and 17 bases lay between the germline ends. The CDR3 protein is CASSPPAQGITGELFF. DNA for the CDR3: TGTGCCAGCAGCCCGCCCGCGCAGGGAATCACCGGGGAGCTGTTTTTT.

The rearrangement links TRBV5-4 to TRBJ2-1, with D uncertain. V lost 4 bases and J lost 5, with 10 bases in between. The CDR3 length is 13 residues. The germline V gene encodes CDR1 SGHNT and CDR2 YYREEE (reference sequence). For the CDR3, the DNA is TGTGCCAGCAGCCGTACAGAAAACAATGAGCAGTTCTTC. Translating it yields CASSRTENNEQFF.

This chain uses TRBV15 with TRBJ2-7, with D uncertain. This CDR3 has 14 amino acids. Germline V CDR1 and CDR2: LNHNV, YYDKDF (reference sequence). Trimming pared 5 bases from V and 2 bases from J, leaving 13 bases between. The CDR3 loop is CATSSDPQTYEQYF. In DNA, the CDR3 is TGTGCCACCAGCTCCGACCCACAAACCTACGAGCAGTACTTC.

The J gene is TRBJ2-1, the V gene TRBV7-8; D gene ambiguous. The CDR3 has 12 residues. Germline V gives CDR1 SGHVS, CDR2 FQNEAQ. Trimming removed 4 bases from V and 7 bases from J, with 8 bases in between. CDR3 nucleotides: TGTGCCAGCAGCTCTAGGTTGAATGAGCAGTTCTTC. Translating gives CASSSRLNEQFF.

The chain couples TRBV28 to TRBJ2-7, with 10 bases that match TRBD1. The CDR3 has 13 residues. CDR1 and CDR2 (germline): MDHEN, SYDVKM. V shed 6 bases and J 3 bases; nucleotides not matched to a gene: 2. The CDR3 protein is CASRGTGVYEQYF. The CDR3 nucleotides are TGTGCCAGCAGGGGGACAGGGGTCTACGAGCAGTACTTC.

This rearrangement joins TRBV11-2 to TRBJ2-7; maybe TRBD1 (6 bases). This CDR3 region has 16 residues. Trimming shortened V by 3 bases and J by 5 bases, and 20 bases separated the two germline ends. Germline values: CDR1 SGHAT, CDR2 FQNNGV. In DNA, the CDR3 is TGTGCCAGCAGCTTGGGGGCACTCCAGAAGTCCGACGAGCAGTACTTC. Residues: CASSLGALQKSDEQYF.

Notes on this clone: Other DNA sequences from this sample encode an identical CDR3 as well. The rearrangement uses TRBV4-3 and TRBJ2-1; D gene ambiguous. Germline loops: CDR1 LGHNA, CDR2 YSLEER. This CDR3 has 15 amino acids. Deletions cut 0 bases from V and 0 bases from J, with 6 bases between. The CDR3 is CASSQESGSYNEQFF. DNA of the CDR3: TGCGCCAGCAGCCAAGAGTCAGGCTCCTACAATGAGCAGTTCTTC.

The chain joins TRBV7-9 to TRBJ2-1; unclear D gene. Germline CDR1 and CDR2: SEHNR and FQNEAQ (reference sequence). This CDR3 is 15 amino acids long. Deletions cut 5 bases from V and 0 bases from J, with 11 bases between. The CDR3 DNA reads as TGTGCCAGCAGCCCCGAGAGCCGCTCCTACAATGAGCAGTTCTTC. Residues: CASSPESRSYNEQFF.

The CDR3 DNA is TGCGCCAGCAGCTTGACGGTTCCAGAGACCCAGTACTTC. This codes for CASSLTVPETQYF. This rearrangement joins TRBV5-1 to TRBJ2-5; D is unresolved. Germline V gives CDR1 SGHRS, CDR2 YFSETQ. The length of the CDR3 is 13 residues. The germline V and J ends were trimmed by 1 base and 4 bases, with 8 bases remaining between them.

The V call is TRBV6-6, the J call TRBJ2-4; 7 bases map to TRBD1. V shed 6 bases and J 0 bases; nucleotides not matched to a gene: 8. Germline-derived CDR1 and CDR2 are MNHNY and SVGAGI (reference sequence). The CDR3 length is 16 residues. CDR3 in DNA: TGTGCCAGCAGCGATGGGACAGAATTAGCCAAAAACATTCAGTACTTC. Translation gives CASSDGTELAKNIQYF.

The CDR3 nucleotides read TGTGCCAGCAGCTTAGATGGACTAGCGGTGAACAATGAGCAGTTCTTC. Residues: CASSLDGLAVNNEQFF. The V and J genes are TRBV7-8 and TRBJ2-1, with 10 bases that match TRBD2. CDR1 is SGHVS, CDR2 FQNEAQ, per germline. V dropped 1 base and J dropped 5; count of bases not matched to a gene: 5. The CDR3 spans 16 residues.

This rearrangement joins TRBV30 to TRBJ1-1; tentative D call: TRBD1 (5 bases). Trimming shortened V by 5 bases and J by 0 bases, and 10 bases separated the two germline ends. The germline gives CDR1 GTSNPN, CDR2 SVGIG (reference sequence). CDR3 size: 13 residues. CDR3 DNA: TGTGCCTGGGGGGCCAATATGAACACTGAAGCTTTCTTT. Translated: CAWGANMNTEAFF.

The rearrangement uses TRBV28 and TRBJ2-1, with no clear D. Between the trimmed V and J ends, which lost 1 base and 7 bases, there was a span of 5 bases. CDR1 MDHEN and CDR2 SYDVKM come from the germline V gene. CDR3 length: 12 amino acids. In DNA, the CDR3 is TGTGCCAGCAGTTTATCCATGAATGAGCAGTTCTTC. Its translation: CASSLSMNEQFF. The complete variable domain, with remaining parts taken from reference TRBV28 and TRBJ2-1, reads DVKVTQSSRYLVKRTGEKVFLECVQDMDHENMFWYRQDPGLGLRLIYFSYDVKMKEKGDIPEGYSVSREKKERFSLILESASTNQTSMYLCASSLSMNEQFFGPGTRLTVL.

The rearrangement uses TRBV4-2 and TRBJ1-1, with 7 bases fitting TRBD1. The J segment lost 4 bases and the V segment lost 1 base, leaving 6 bases of the junction unmatched. This CDR3 is built from 15 residues. Germline V gives CDR1 LGHNA, CDR2 YNFKEQ. Here the CDR3 reads CASSQVTGAGTEAFF. The CDR3 coding sequence is TGTGCCAGCAGCCAAGTTACAGGGGCTGGCACTGAAGCTTTCTTT.

This clone has more than one count but fewer than ten. This chain's CDR3 is CASSLLGDTEAFF. For the CDR3, the DNA is TGTGCCAGCAGTTTATTGGGCGACACTGAAGCTTTCTTT. V usage is TRBV28 and J usage is TRBJ1-1; D remains unclear. CDR1 is MDHEN, CDR2 SYDVKM, per germline. The V gene lost 1 base and the J gene lost 3 bases, with 6 bases spanning the gap. This CDR3 has 13 residues.